Listed below are T cell receptor beta chains from one sample, sequenced in a study of regulatory T cells in long-lasting Graves disease. In TCRdb, the multiplex PCR reads were re-called with MiXCR into one record per CDR3 protein. This sample carries roughly 400,000 distinct CDR3 sequences, 20% to 25% of them seen once, and the ten largest clones take about 20%. The source was peripheral blood mononuclear cells (PBMCs), collected when the disease was refractory, from a patient treated with antithyroid drugs. The receptors were sampled from a female donor with Graves disease. The CDR3 runs from the conserved cysteine through the conserved F or W. The D gene is left open where the match is weak. Clone sizes are given selectively: once, few, many, or a class where the clone is expanded.

>TRBV7-7|few|TRBD2|TRBJ2-5
CASSSVSGRQETQYF
TGTGCTAGCAGCTCGGTATCCGGGAGGCAAGAGACCCAGTACTTC
>TRBV5-1|few|NA|TRBJ2-3
CASSLGIADTQYF
TGCGCCAGCAGCTTGGGCATCGCAGATACGCAGTATTTT
>TRBV5-4|NA|NA|TRBJ1-2
CASSLAREIFYGYTF
TGTGCCAGCAGCTTGGCCAGGGAGATTTTCTATGGCTACACCTTC
>TRBV12-3/TRBV12-4|many|NA|TRBJ2-5
CASSLDAGYQETQYF
TGTGCCAGCAGTTTAGATGCAGGCTACCAAGAGACCCAGTACTTC
>TRBV5-1|NA|TRBD2|TRBJ2-1
CASSLSTSGKVQFF
TGCGCCAGCAGCTTGTCCACTAGCGGGAAAGTGCAGTTCTTC
>TRBV24-1|few|TRBD1|TRBJ2-2
CATSEVSGTGLSTGELFF
TGTGCCACCAGTGAAGTCTCCGGGACAGGGTTGAGCACCGGGGAGCTGTTTTTT
>TRBV14|few|NA|TRBJ2-7
CASSQSAYYEQYF
TGTGCCAGCAGCCAATCCGCCTACTACGAGCAGTACTTC
>TRBV30|NA|NA|TRBJ2-7
CAWSVSWGEQYF
TGTGCCTGGAGTGTAAGCTGGGGCGAGCAGTACTTC
>TRBV11-2|NA|NA|TRBJ2-5
CASSQLSARETQYF
TGTGCCAGCAGCCAACTTTCCGCAAGGGAGACCCAGTACTTC
>TRBV3-1|many|NA|TRBJ1-5
CASSQSTGMPQHF
TGTGCCAGCAGCCAGTCCACAGGCATGCCCCAGCATTTT
>TRBV7-6|NA|NA|TRBJ2-3
CASSLVGADTQYF
TGTGCCAGCAGCTTAGTGGGAGCAGATACGCAGTATTTT
>TRBV19|NA|NA|TRBJ1-1
CASSISGLTEAFF
TGTGCCAGTAGTATTTCGGGGCTAACTGAAGCTTTCTTT
>TRBV30|few|NA|TRBJ1-2
CAWNTGSYGYTF
TGTGCCTGGAATACGGGATCCTATGGCTACACCTTC
>TRBV29-1|NA|NA|TRBJ2-2
CSDGPWGELFF
TGCAGCGATGGACCTTGGGGGGAGCTGTTTTTT
>TRBV7-9|few|NA|TRBJ2-5
CASSFGDSWETQYF
TGTGCCAGCAGCTTCGGGGACTCGTGGGAGACCCAGTACTTC
>TRBV29-1|few|NA|TRBJ1-1
CSVRTTNTEAFF
TGCAGCGTTAGGACCACGAACACTGAAGCTTTCTTT
>TRBV7-9|few|TRBD1|TRBJ2-2
CASSSPTGSNTGELFF
TGTGCCAGCAGCTCACCGACAGGGTCGAACACCGGGGAGCTGTTTTTT
>TRBV14|NA|NA|TRBJ1-3
CASSLGQSLHTIYF
TGTGCCAGCAGCCTTGGACAGAGTTTGCACACCATATATTTT
>TRBV10-2|few|TRBD1|TRBJ1-5
CASRGQGLNQPQHF
TGCGCCAGCAGGGGACAGGGATTAAATCAGCCCCAGCATTTT
>TRBV30|NA|NA|TRBJ1-5
CAWSLPGNQPQHF
TGTGCCTGGAGCCTACCCGGGAATCAGCCCCAGCATTTT
>TRBV12-3/TRBV12-4|many|NA|TRBJ2-5
CASRLPGQETQYF
TGTGCCAGCAGACTTCCAGGGCAGGAGACCCAGTACTTC
>TRBV6-1|NA|TRBD2|TRBJ2-1
CASRRLAGGYNEQFF
TGTGCCAGCAGAAGACTAGCGGGAGGCTACAATGAGCAGTTCTTC
>TRBV5-1|few|NA|TRBJ1-1
CASSPVNRGETFF
TGCGCCAGCAGCCCGGTGAATCGGGGCGAAACTTTCTTT
>TRBV12-5|NA|NA|TRBJ2-7
CASGLERGTGNEQYF
TGTGCTAGTGGTTTGGAGCGGGGGACAGGGAACGAGCAGTACTTC
>TRBV29-1|few|TRBD2|TRBJ2-2
CSVATGRAGTGELFF
TGCAGCGTTGCTACCGGGAGGGCCGGTACCGGGGAGCTGTTTTTT
>TRBV7-2|many|TRBD1|TRBJ1-5
CASSLGGGTHQPQHF
TGTGCCAGCAGCTTAGGAGGGGGCACTCATCAGCCCCAGCATTTT
>TRBV20-1|many|TRBD1|TRBJ1-5
CSARDSRTGSNQPQHF
TGCAGTGCTAGAGATTCGCGGACAGGATCTAATCAGCCCCAGCATTTT
>TRBV7-2|NA|NA|TRBJ1-5
CASSLDSQEYQPQHF
TGTGCCAGCAGCTTAGATAGCCAGGAATATCAGCCCCAGCATTTT
>TRBV27|NA|NA|TRBJ1-1
CASSLSVSQENEAFF
TGTGCCAGCAGTTTATCGGTTTCCCAGGAGAACGAAGCTTTCTTT
>TRBV12-3/TRBV12-4|many|TRBD1|TRBJ1-2
CASGSHVLGTDYGYTF
TGTGCCAGCGGATCTCATGTGCTCGGGACAGACTATGGCTACACCTTC
>TRBV5-1|few|TRBD1|TRBJ1-1
CASSSYRGSLAFF
TGCGCCAGCAGCTCTTACAGGGGATCGTTAGCTTTCTTT
>TRBV6-1|few|NA|TRBJ2-4
CASSEGRYRGRNIQYF
TGTGCCAGCAGTGAAGGGAGGTACCGAGGCAGGAACATTCAGTACTTC
>TRBV2|few|TRBD1|TRBJ1-5
CASSFDRDLQPQHF
TGTGCCAGTTCGTTCGACAGGGACTTACAGCCCCAGCATTTT
>TRBV6-1|many|TRBD2|TRBJ2-7
CASSEMSGGPYEQYF
TGTGCCAGCAGTGAAATGTCGGGAGGCCCCTACGAGCAGTACTTC
>TRBV19|few|NA|TRBJ1-2
CASSIGQPLYGYTF
TGTGCCAGTAGTATTGGGCAGCCCTTGTATGGCTACACCTTC
>TRBV2|NA|TRBD2|TRBJ2-3
CASSPGLAGADTQYF
TGTGCCAGCAGTCCGGGACTAGCGGGAGCAGATACGCAGTATTTT
>TRBV7-2|many|TRBD1|TRBJ1-4
CASSAATGTVREKLFF
TGTGCCAGCAGCGCAGCTACCGGGACAGTACGGGAAAAACTGTTTTTT
>TRBV28|NA|TRBD1|TRBJ1-3
CASSIGTGLGSGNTIYF
TGTGCCAGCAGTATCGGGACAGGCTTGGGGTCTGGAAACACCATATATTTT
>TRBV5-5|NA|NA|TRBJ1-4
CASSLGSGDEKLFF
TGTGCCAGCAGCTTAGGATCGGGGGATGAAAAACTGTTTTTT
>TRBV9|few|NA|TRBJ2-7
CASSVGGRGDEQYF
TGTGCCAGCAGCGTAGGGGGAAGGGGCGACGAGCAGTACTTC
>TRBV28|many|NA|TRBJ1-3
CASSWGQASGNTIYF
TGTGCCAGCAGTTGGGGCCAGGCTTCTGGAAACACCATATATTTT
>TRBV12-3/TRBV12-4|many|NA|TRBJ2-7
CASSSPGTGTYEQYF
TGTGCCAGCAGTTCACCCGGAACAGGGACCTACGAGCAGTACTTC
>TRBV7-2|once|NA|TRBJ2-2
CASSLGRRTGELFF
TGTGCCAGCAGCTTAGGAAGGCGGACCGGGGAGCTGTTTTTT
>TRBV20-1|few|TRBD2|TRBJ2-1
CSARRTSGSPEQFF
TGCAGTGCTCGTAGGACTAGCGGGAGTCCTGAGCAGTTCTTC
>TRBV11-2|many|NA|TRBJ2-7
CASTLPGQTYEQYF
TGTGCCAGCACCCTACCGGGACAAACCTACGAGCAGTACTTC
>TRBV20-1|few|NA|TRBJ2-5
CSARVMGVLETQYF
TGCAGTGCTAGAGTCATGGGGGTCTTGGAGACCCAGTACTTC
>TRBV4-3|once|NA|TRBJ1-5
CASSQDRGNNQPQHF
TGCGCCAGCAGCCAAGATAGGGGTAACAATCAGCCCCAGCATTTT
>TRBV28|many|NA|TRBJ1-2
CASSLLGLFSYTF
TGTGCCAGCAGTCTCTTAGGACTGTTCAGCTACACCTTC
>TRBV20-1|many|TRBD2|TRBJ2-5
CSARSLAGDLLYQETQYF
TGCAGTGCTAGGTCGTTAGCGGGAGACCTGTTATACCAAGAGACCCAGTACTTC
>TRBV19|few|TRBD1|TRBJ1-1
CASSGTGVAFF
TGTGCCAGTAGCGGGACAGGAGTAGCTTTCTTT
>TRBV5-1|NA|TRBD1|TRBJ1-5
CASSLEGRGHQPQHF
TGCGCCAGCAGCTTGGAGGGTAGGGGGCATCAGCCCCAGCATTTT
>TRBV7-6|NA|NA|TRBJ2-2
CASSSGQHGELFF
TGTGCCAGCAGCTCCGGACAGCACGGGGAGCTGTTTTTT
>TRBV27|many|TRBD1|TRBJ2-7
CASSLSDPGQGREQYF
TGTGCCAGCAGTTTATCGGACCCGGGACAGGGCCGCGAGCAGTACTTC